This note documents a single T cell receptor beta chain sequence. This sample was taken from a study of cytomegalovirus exposure and HLA in healthy donors. TCRdb keeps only in-frame clones here, not all; method: immunoSEQ multiplex PCR. The sample yields hundreds of thousands of clones, roughly 90% seen once. Per the germline V gene, CDR1 is GTSNPN and CDR2 is SVGIG (reference sequence). The CDR3 totals 13 residues. Losses at the gene ends were 3 bases for V and 5 bases for J; bases not matched to a gene: 6. Sequencing input: PBMCs. The sequence came from a young man in good health and CMV-seropositive. The chain combines TRBV30 with TRBJ2-5; 7 positions agree with TRBD1. The CDR3 protein is CAWSAIRGETQYF. CDR3 nucleotides: TGTGCCTGGAGCGCTATCAGGGGGGAGACCCAGTACTTC. Variable domain in full (rest from reference TRBV30 and TRBJ2-5): SQTIHQWPATLVQPVGSPLSLECTVEGTSNPNLYWYRQAAGRGLQLLFYSVGIGQISSEVPQNLSASRPQDRQFILSSKKLLLSDSGFYLCAWSAIRGETQYFGPGTRLLVL.